The next 16 T cell receptor beta chains were all read from a single sample in a study of blood T cell repertoires in COVID-19. Assay used: immunoSEQ multiplex PCR; TCRdb lists only in-frame clones, some missing. Here the sample spans 200,000 to 300,000 clones, about three quarters being singletons. Sample: peripheral blood. The receptor set was obtained from a woman aged 80 or older with acute or convalescent COVID-19.

The chain is built from TRBV27 and TRBJ1-3, with a weak D call TRBD1 (6 bases). Trimming stripped 5 bases from V and 0 bases from J, with 14 bases between. The CDR3 is 16 amino acids. Germline assignment: CDR1 MNHEY and CDR2 SMNVEV (reference sequence). The CDR3 protein is CASSPDRTSSGNTIYF. The CDR3 nucleotides read TGTGCCAGCAGTCCCGACAGGACGAGCTCTGGAAACACCATATATTTT.

The chain joins TRBV2 to TRBJ1-3, with TRBD1 as a possible D gene (5 bases). Trimming took 10 bases from V and 2 from J, leaving 9 bases between them. The CDR3 extends over 12 amino acids. Germline CDR1 reads SNHLY; CDR2 reads FYNNEI. The CDR3: CATGVPGNTIYF. CDR3 sequence (DNA): TGTGCCACGGGGGTCCCTGGAAACACCATATATTTT.

The chain couples TRBV5-6 to TRBJ2-3; D is uncertain. The CDR3 is made up of 15 amino acids. CDR1 is SGHDT, CDR2 YYEEEE, per germline. Trimming removed 2 bases from V and 1 base from J, with 11 bases in between. CDR3 DNA: TGTGCCAGCAGCTTTACCACTTACGGCACAGATACGCAGTATTTT. Encoded protein: CASSFTTYGTDTQYF. Variable domain in full (rest from reference TRBV5-6 and TRBJ2-3): DAGVTQSPTHLIKTRGQQVTLRCSPKSGHDTVSWYQQALGQGPQFIFQYYEEEERQRGNFPDRFSGHQFPNYSSELNVNALLLGDSALYLCASSFTTYGTDTQYFGPGTRLTVL.

This clone was found many times. The genes are TRBV6-5 and TRBJ2-1; TRBD1 aligns across 8 bases. CDR3 length: 15 amino acids. V trimming: 4 bases; J trimming: 2 bases; junction bases outside the gene matches: 4. Germline V gives CDR1 MNHEY, CDR2 SVGAGI. CDR3 sequence reads: CASSSGTGTYNEQFF. The CDR3 coding sequence is TGTGCCAGCAGTTCCGGGACAGGCACCTACAATGAGCAGTTCTTC.

The chain carries TRBV2 and TRBJ1-2; TRBD1 matches at 7 bases. The ends lost 6 bases at V and 6 bases at J; junction bases unmatched: 7. The CDR3 is 13 residues long. Germline CDR1 reads SNHLY; CDR2 reads FYNNEI. In nucleotides, the CDR3 is TGTGCCAGCAGAACGACAGGGTGGCATGGCTACACCTTC. This translates into CASRTTGWHGYTF. Full variable domain (rest looked up from reference TRBV2 and TRBJ1-2): EPEVTQTPSHQVTQMGQEVILRCVPISNHLYFYWYRQILGQKVEFLVSFYNNEISEKSEIFDDQFSVERPDGSNFTLKIRSTKLEDSAMYFCASRTTGWHGYTFGSGTRLTVV.

This clone was detected many times. The chain uses TRBV19 and TRBJ1-6, with 7 bases lining up with TRBD1. J lost 7 bases, V lost 7 bases, and 7 bases had no gene match. The CDR3 extends over 14 amino acids. Germline V gene sequence: CDR1 LNHDA, CDR2 SQIVND (reference sequence). CDR3 coding DNA: TGTGCCAGTACCCTGGGACAGACAAATTCACCCCTCCACTTT. It yields the protein CASTLGQTNSPLHF.

The CDR3 DNA reads as TGTGCCAGCAGCTTAGACAGGGTGGAGACCCAGTACTTC. Translated, it gives CASSLDRVETQYF. V usage is TRBV7-9 and J usage is TRBJ2-5, with TRBD1 as a possible D gene (6 bases). Trimming cost V 1 base and J 5 bases, with 8 bases left between them. The CDR3 has 13 amino acids. The V gene's germline CDR1 is SEHNR and CDR2 FQNEAQ (reference sequence).

This chain connects TRBV7-9 to TRBJ1-4; TRBD1 aligns across 9 bases. The CDR3 length is 17 residues. CDR1 is SEHNR, CDR2 FQNEAQ, per germline (reference sequence). V dropped 5 bases and J dropped 11; count of bases not matched to a gene: 18. For the CDR3, the DNA is TGTGCCAGCAGCCCATATACCGGGACAGGGCTTTTCTTTAAACTGTTTTTT. Amino acids: CASSPYTGTGLFFKLFF.

This clone was observed a handful of times. The rearrangement uses TRBV12-5 and TRBJ1-3; D is perhaps TRBD1 (6 bases). CDR3 length: 15 amino acids. Germline loops: CDR1 LGHNT, CDR2 FRNRAP. Trimming took off 1 base at V and 4 bases at J, with 11 bases between the two ends. The CDR3 bases are TGTGCTAGTGGTTTGGCCGGGACACAAGGAAACACCATATATTTT. It translates to CASGLAGTQGNTIYF.

The CDR3 region is CASSYTTGHGYTF. Here the CDR3 DNA reads TGTGCCAGCAGTTACACGACAGGGCATGGCTACACCTTC. The chain employs TRBV12-3 or TRBV12-4 and TRBJ1-2; 7 nucleotides match TRBD1. This CDR3 comprises 13 residues. Trimming cost V 4 bases and J 6 bases; bases outside gene matches: 5.

The chain carries TRBV18 and TRBJ1-2, with unresolved D. Trimming removed 1 base at V and 1 base at J, with 7 bases between. The CDR3 contains 14 residues. CDR1 KGHSH and CDR2 LQKENI come from the germline V gene. CDR3 loop: CASSPRVNNYGYTF. The CDR3 DNA is TGTGCCAGCTCACCACGAGTAAATAACTATGGCTACACCTTC.

The V gene is TRBV6-1, the J gene TRBJ2-2, with D unresolved. The CDR3 consists of 16 residues. CDR1 and CDR2 (germline): MNHNS, SASEGT. Trimming stripped 4 bases from V and 7 bases from J, with 19 bases between. DNA for the CDR3: TGTGCCAGCAGTGCCTTAGACTCTGGTTTTATCGGGGAGCTGTTTTTT. Amino acids: CASSALDSGFIGELFF.

This chain connects TRBV10-3 to TRBJ2-1, with TRBD2 matching over 13 bases. The V and J ends lost 4 bases and 9 bases, in that order; junction bases with no gene match: 9. The V gene's germline CDR1 is ENHRY and CDR2 SYGVKD. CDR3 size: 16 residues. CDR3 protein: CAISAGTSGTTGEQFF. The DNA of the CDR3 is TGTGCCATCAGTGCTGGGACTAGCGGGACCACGGGTGAGCAGTTCTTC.

The rearrangement uses TRBV18 and TRBJ1-2, with 8 bases identical to TRBD1. J lost 6 bases, V lost 3 bases, and 12 bases had no gene match. The CDR3 sequence is 16 residues long. Germline loops: CDR1 KGHSH, CDR2 LQKENI. CDR3 DNA sequence: TGTGCCAGCTCACCTAATACCGGGACAGGATCGAATGGCTACACCTTC. It is translated as CASSPNTGTGSNGYTF.

The chain carries TRBV30 and TRBJ1-2, with D perhaps matching TRBD1 (6 bases). V was clipped by 0 bases and J by 10 bases, with 15 bases between them. From germline, CDR1 is GTSNPN and CDR2 SVGIG (reference sequence). This CDR3 is 13 amino acids long. The CDR3 is CAWSVGGLRDYTF. In DNA form, the CDR3 reads TGTGCCTGGAGTGTGGGGGGGCTTAGGGACTACACCTTC.

This clone was detected a few times. The same CDR3 arises from other DNA sequences in this sample as well. V gene TRBV3-1 (or the pseudogene TRBV3-2) combines with J gene TRBJ2-4, with TRBD1 matching over 7 bases. V dropped 3 bases and J dropped 1; count of bases not matched to a gene: 3. CDR3 length equals 15 residues. CDR1 and CDR2 (germline): LGHDT, YNNKEL (reference sequence). The CDR3 here is CASSQETGAKNIQYF. The CDR3 DNA reads TGTGCCAGCAGCCAGGAGACAGGGGCCAAAAACATTCAGTACTTC.